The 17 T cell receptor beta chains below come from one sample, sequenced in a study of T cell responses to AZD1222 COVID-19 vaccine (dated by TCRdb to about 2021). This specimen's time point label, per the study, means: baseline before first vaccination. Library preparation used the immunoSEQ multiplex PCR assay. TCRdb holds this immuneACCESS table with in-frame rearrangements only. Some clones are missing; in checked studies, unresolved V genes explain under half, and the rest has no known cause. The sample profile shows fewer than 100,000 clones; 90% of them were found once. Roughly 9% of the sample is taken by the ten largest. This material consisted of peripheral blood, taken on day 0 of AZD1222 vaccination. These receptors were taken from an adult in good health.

The chain's CDR3 is CASSQFQRNEKLFF. The CDR3 coding sequence is TGCGCCAGCAGCCAATTTCAGCGTAATGAAAAACTGTTTTTT. This rearrangement joins TRBV4-1 to TRBJ1-4; D unresolved. The CDR3 extends over 14 amino acids. CDR1 and CDR2 from the germline V gene are MGHRA and YSYEKL. Trimming stripped 2 bases from V and 4 bases from J, with 8 bases between.

CDR3 loop: CASSLGTGGAQGYTF. The CDR3 DNA reads TGTGCCAGCAGCCTTGGGACAGGGGGCGCGCAGGGCTACACCTTC. V usage is TRBV3-1 (or the pseudogene TRBV3-2) and J usage is TRBJ1-2; 12 nucleotides line up with TRBD1. The CDR3 extends over 15 amino acids. V dropped 4 bases and J dropped 8; count of bases not matched to a gene: 8. CDR1 is LGHDT and CDR2 is YNNKEL in the germline V gene (reference sequence).

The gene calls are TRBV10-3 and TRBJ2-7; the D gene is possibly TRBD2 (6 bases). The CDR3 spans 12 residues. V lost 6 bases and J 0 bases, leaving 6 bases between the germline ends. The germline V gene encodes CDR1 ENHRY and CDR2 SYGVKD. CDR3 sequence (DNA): TGTGCCATCAGCGGGAGCTCCTACGAGCAGTACTTC. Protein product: CAISGSSYEQYF.

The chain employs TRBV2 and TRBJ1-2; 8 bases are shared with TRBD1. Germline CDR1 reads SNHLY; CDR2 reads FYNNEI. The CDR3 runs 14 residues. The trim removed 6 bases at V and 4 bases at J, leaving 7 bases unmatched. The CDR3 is CASRAGQATYGYTF. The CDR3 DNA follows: TGTGCCAGCAGGGCGGGACAGGCCACCTATGGCTACACCTTC.

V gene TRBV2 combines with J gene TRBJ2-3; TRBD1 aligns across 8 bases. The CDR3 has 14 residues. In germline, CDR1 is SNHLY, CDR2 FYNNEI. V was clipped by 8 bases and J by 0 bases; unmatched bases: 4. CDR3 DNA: TGTGCCAGCTTCAGGACAGGGAGCACAGATACGCAGTATTTT. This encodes CASFRTGSTDTQYF.

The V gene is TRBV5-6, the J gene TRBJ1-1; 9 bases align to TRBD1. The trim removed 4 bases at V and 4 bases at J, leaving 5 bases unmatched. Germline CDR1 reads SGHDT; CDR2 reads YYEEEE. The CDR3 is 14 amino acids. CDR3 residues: CASSLTGGSTEAFF. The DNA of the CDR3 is TGTGCCAGCAGCCTGACAGGGGGAAGCACTGAAGCTTTCTTT.

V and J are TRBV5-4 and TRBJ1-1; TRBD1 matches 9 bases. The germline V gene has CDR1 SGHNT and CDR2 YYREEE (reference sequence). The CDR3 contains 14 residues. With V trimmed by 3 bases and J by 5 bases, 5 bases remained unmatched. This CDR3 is CASSSQGAGTEAFF. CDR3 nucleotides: TGTGCCAGCAGCTCACAGGGGGCGGGTACTGAAGCTTTCTTT. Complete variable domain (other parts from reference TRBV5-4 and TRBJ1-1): ETGVTQSPTHLIKTRGQQVTLRCSSQSGHNTVSWYQQALGQGPQFIFQYYREEENGRGNFPPRFSGLQFPNYSSELNVNALELDDSALYLCASSSQGAGTEAFFGQGTRLTVV.

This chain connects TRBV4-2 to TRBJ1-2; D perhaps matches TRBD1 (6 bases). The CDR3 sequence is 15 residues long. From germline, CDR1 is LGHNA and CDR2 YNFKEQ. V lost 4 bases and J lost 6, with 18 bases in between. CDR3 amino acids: CASSPGQSQKDGYTF. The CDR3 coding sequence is TGTGCCAGCAGCCCCGGACAGTCCCAGAAGGATGGCTACACCTTC.

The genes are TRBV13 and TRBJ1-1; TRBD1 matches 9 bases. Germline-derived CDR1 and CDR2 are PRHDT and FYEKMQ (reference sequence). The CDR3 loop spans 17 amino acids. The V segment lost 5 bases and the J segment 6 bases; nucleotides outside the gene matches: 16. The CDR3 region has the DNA TGTGCCAGCAGCAATTCCCGGGACAGGGATCGATCGGCTGAAGCTTTCTTT. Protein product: CASSNSRDRDRSAEAFF.

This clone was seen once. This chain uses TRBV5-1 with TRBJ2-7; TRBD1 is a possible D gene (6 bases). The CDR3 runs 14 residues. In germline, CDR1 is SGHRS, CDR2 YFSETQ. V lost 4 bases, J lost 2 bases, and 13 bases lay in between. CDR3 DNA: TGCGCCAGCAGCGCAGGGGAATTGGCCTACGAGCAGTACTTC. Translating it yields CASSAGELAYEQYF.

CDR3 DNA sequence: TGCGCCAGCAGCTTGGGACTAGCGGACACCGGGGAGCTGTTTTTT. It specifies CASSLGLADTGELFF. This chain joins TRBV5-1 and TRBJ2-2; 9 nucleotides line up with TRBD2. Unmatched junction bases numbered 0, after V lost 0 bases and J lost 3 bases. Germline loops: CDR1 SGHRS, CDR2 YFSETQ. The CDR3 is 15 residues long.

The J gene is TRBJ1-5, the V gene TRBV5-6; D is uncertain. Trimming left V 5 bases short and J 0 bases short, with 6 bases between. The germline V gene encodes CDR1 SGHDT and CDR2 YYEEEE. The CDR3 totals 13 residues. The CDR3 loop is CASSSYSNQPQHF. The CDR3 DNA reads TGTGCCAGCAGTTCATATAGCAATCAGCCCCAGCATTTT.

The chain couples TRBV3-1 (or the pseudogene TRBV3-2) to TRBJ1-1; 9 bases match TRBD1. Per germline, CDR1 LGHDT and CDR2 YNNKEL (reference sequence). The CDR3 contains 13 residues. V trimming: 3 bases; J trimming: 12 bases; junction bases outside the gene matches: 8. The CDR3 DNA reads TGTGCCAGCAGCCAGACACAGGGGGCCTTTTCTTTCTTT. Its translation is CASSQTQGAFSFF.

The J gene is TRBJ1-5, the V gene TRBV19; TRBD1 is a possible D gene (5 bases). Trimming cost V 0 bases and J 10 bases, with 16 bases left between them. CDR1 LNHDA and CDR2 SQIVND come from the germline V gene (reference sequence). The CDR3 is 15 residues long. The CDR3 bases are TGTGCCAGTAGTATAGATCTATGGGACCGGGCACCCCAGCATTTT. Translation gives CASSIDLWDRAPQHF.

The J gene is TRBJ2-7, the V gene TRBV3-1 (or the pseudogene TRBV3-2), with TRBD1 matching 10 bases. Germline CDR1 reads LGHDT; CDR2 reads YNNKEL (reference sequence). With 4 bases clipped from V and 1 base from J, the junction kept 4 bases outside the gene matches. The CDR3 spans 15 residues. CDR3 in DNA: TGTGCCAGCAGCCCGGGGGACAGGGGATCCTACGAGCAGTACTTC. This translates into CASSPGDRGSYEQYF.

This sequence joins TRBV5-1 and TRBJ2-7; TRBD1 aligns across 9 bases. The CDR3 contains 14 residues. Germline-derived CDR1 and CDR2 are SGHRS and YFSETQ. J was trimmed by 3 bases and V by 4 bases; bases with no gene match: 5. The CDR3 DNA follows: TGCGCCAGCAGCCAGGACAGGGGTGGCTACGAGCAGTACTTC. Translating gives CASSQDRGGYEQYF. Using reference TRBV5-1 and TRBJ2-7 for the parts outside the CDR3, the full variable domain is KAGVTQTPRYLIKTRGQQVTLSCSPISGHRSVSWYQQTPGQGLQFLFEYFSETQRNKGNFPGRFSGRQFSNSRSEMNVSTLELGDSALYLCASSQDRGGYEQYFGPGTRLTVT.

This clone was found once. CDR3 region: CASSHQGTIQPQHF. CDR3 coding DNA: TGTGCCAGCAGCCACCAGGGGACAATTCAGCCCCAGCATTTT. The gene calls are TRBV3-1 (or the pseudogene TRBV3-2) and TRBJ1-5; D may be TRBD1 (6 bases). Trimming pared 3 bases from V and 6 bases from J, leaving 12 bases between. This CDR3 comprises 14 residues. Germline CDR1 reads LGHDT; CDR2 reads YNNKEL (reference sequence).